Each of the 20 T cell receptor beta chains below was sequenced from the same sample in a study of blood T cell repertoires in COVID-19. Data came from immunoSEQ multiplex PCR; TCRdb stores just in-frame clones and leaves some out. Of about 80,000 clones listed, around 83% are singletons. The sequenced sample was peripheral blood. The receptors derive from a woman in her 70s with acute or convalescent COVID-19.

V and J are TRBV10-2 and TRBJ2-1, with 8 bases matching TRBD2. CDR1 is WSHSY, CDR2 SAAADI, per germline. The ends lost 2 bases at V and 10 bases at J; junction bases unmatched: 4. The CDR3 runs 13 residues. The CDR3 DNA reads TGCGCCAGCAGTGAGATCGTAGCGGGGGAGCAGTTCTTC. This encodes CASSEIVAGEQFF.

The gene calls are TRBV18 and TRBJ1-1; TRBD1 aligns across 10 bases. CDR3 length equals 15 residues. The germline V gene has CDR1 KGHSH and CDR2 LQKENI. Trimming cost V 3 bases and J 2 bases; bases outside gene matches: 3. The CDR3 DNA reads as TGTGCCAGCTCACCTGGGACAGGGGTTAACACTGAAGCTTTCTTT. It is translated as CASSPGTGVNTEAFF.

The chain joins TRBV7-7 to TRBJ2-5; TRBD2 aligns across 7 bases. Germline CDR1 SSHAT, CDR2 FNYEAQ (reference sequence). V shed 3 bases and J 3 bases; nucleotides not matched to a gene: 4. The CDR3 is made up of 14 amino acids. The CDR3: CASSLRGGKETQYF. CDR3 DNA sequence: TGTGCCAGCAGCTTGCGGGGAGGGAAAGAGACCCAGTACTTC.

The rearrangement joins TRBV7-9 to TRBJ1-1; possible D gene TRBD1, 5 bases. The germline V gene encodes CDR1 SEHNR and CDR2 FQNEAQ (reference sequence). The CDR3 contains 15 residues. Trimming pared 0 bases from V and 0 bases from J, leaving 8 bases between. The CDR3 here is CASSLAWGVNTEAFF. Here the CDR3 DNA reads TGTGCCAGCAGCTTAGCCTGGGGCGTGAACACTGAAGCTTTCTTT.

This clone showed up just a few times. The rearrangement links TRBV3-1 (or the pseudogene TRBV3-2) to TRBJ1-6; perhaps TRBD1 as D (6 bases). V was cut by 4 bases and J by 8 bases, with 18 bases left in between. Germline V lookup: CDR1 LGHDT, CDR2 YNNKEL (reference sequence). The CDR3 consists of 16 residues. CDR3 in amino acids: CASSRGQPLLDSPLHF. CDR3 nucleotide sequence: TGTGCCAGCAGCCGTGGACAGCCCCTCTTAGATTCACCCCTCCACTTT.

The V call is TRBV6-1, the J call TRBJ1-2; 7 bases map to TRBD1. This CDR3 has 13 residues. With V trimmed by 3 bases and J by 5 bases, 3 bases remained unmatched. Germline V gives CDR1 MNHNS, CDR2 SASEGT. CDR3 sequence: CASSETGKYGYTF. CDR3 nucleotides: TGTGCCAGCAGTGAGACAGGGAAGTATGGCTACACCTTC.

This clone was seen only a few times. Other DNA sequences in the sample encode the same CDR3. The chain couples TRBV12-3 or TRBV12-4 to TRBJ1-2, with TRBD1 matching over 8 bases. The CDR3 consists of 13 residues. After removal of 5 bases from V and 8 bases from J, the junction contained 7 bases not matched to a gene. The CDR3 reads CASSKQGGRGYTF. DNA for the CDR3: TGTGCCAGCAGTAAACAGGGGGGTCGGGGCTACACCTTC.

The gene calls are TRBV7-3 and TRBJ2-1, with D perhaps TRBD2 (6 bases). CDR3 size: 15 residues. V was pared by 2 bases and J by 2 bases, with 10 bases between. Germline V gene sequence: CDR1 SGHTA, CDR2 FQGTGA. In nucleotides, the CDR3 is TGTGCCAGCAGCTTACAGCGGGCCGCCTACAATGAGCAGTTCTTC. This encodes CASSLQRAAYNEQFF.

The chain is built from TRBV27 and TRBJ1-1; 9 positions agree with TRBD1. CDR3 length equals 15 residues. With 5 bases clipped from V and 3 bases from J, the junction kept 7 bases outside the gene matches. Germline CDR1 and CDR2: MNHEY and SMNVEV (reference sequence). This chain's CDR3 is CASSPDRGGHTEAFF. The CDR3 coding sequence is TGTGCCAGCAGTCCCGACAGGGGGGGACACACTGAAGCTTTCTTT.

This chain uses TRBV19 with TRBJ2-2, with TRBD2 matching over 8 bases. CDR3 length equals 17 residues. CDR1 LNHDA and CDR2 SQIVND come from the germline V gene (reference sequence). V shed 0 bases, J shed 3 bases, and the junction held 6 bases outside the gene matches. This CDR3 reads CASSIDRGREDTGELFF. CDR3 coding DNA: TGTGCCAGTAGTATAGATCGCGGGCGGGAGGACACCGGGGAGCTGTTTTTT.

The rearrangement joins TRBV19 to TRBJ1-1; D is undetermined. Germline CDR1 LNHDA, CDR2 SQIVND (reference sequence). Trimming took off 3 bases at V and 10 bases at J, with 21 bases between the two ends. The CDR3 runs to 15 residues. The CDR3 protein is CASSIHILSSSGAFF. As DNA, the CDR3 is TGTGCCAGTAGTATTCACATTCTGTCCTCAAGTGGAGCTTTCTTT.

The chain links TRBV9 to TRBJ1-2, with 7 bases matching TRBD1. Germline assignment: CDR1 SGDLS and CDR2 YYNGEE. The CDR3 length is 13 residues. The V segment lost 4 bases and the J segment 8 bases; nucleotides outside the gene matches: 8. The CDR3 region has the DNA TGTGCCAGCAGCCCCCGACAGGGTGGAGGCTACACCTTC. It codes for CASSPRQGGGYTF.

The CDR3 DNA reads TGTGCCAGCTCGGGCGTTGATCAGCCCCAGCATTTT. It is translated as CASSGVDQPQHF. The V call is TRBV18, the J call TRBJ1-5; D gene unclear. Looked up from germline, CDR1 is KGHSH and CDR2 is LQKENI. Trimming took 6 bases from V and 5 from J, leaving 8 bases between them. The CDR3 length is 12 residues.

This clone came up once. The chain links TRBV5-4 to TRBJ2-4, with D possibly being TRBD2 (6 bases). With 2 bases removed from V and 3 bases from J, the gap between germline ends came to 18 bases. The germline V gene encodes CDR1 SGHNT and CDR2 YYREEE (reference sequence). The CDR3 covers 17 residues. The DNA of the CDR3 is TGTGCCAGCAGCTTTTATAGTGCGGGAAGGCACAAAAACATTCAGTACTTC. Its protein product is CASSFYSAGRHKNIQYF.

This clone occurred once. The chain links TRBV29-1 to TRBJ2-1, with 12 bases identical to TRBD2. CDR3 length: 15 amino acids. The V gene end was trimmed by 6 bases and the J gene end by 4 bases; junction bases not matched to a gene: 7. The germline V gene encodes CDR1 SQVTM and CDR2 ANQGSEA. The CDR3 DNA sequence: TGCAGCGTCACGATAACTAGCGGGGGGTACAATGAGCAGTTCTTC. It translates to CSVTITSGGYNEQFF.

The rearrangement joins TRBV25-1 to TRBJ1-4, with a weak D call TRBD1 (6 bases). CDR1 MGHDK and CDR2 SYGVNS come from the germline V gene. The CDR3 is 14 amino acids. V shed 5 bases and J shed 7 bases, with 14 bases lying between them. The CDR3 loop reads CASSFGTSFEKLFF. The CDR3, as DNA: TGTGCCAGCAGTTTTGGGACATCCTTTGAAAAACTGTTTTTT.

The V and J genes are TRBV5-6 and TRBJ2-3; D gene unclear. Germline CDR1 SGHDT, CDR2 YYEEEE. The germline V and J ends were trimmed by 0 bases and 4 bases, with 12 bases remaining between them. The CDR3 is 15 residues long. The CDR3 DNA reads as TGTGCCAGCAGCTTGGGAGGTCCTCTCGCAGATACGCAGTATTTT. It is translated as CASSLGGPLADTQYF.

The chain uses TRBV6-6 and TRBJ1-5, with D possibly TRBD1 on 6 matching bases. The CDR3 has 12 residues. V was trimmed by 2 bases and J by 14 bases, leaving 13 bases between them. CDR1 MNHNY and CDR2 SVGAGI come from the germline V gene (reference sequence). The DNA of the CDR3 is TGTGCCAGCAGTTACCGCCAACAGGGAAAGCATTTT. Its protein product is CASSYRQQGKHF.

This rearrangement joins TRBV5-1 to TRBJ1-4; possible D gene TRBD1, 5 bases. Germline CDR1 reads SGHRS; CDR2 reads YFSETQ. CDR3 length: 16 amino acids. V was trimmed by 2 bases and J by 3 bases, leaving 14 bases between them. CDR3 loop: CASSFRGITANEKLFF. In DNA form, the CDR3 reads TGCGCCAGCAGCTTCCGGGGGATAACGGCTAATGAAAAACTGTTTTTT.

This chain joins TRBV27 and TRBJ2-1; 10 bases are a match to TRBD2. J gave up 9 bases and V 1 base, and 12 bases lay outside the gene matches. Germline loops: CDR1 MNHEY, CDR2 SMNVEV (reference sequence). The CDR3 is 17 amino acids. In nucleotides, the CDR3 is TGTGCCAGCAGTTTATTCCCCCTAGCGGGAGAATTTAGTGAGCAGTTCTTC. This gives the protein CASSLFPLAGEFSEQFF.